This T cell receptor beta chain was identified in a study of CD8 T cells in Susac syndrome. The overall study: Patients with Susac syndrome were therapy-naive, taking corticosteroids, with some also receiving intravenous immunoglobulin, or taking intravenous immunoglobulin alone at the time their blood was drawn. Study conclusions and caveats: Susac CD8+ cells expanded clonally the most in TEMRA cells and in active patients.

Concerning this clonotype: Its target is unknown.

Random hexamers were used to reverse transcribe an amount of roughly 0.5 to 1 ug RNA. TCRdb analysed the immunoSEQ multiplex PCR reads with MiXCR anew, one entry per CDR3 protein. The sample includes approximately 190,000 distinct CDR3 sequences, 95% of them seen just once. Per germline, CDR1 LGHNA and CDR2 YNFKEQ. Trimming removed 8 bases at V and 6 bases at J, with 21 bases between. The CDR3 consists of 15 residues. Specimen: CD8+ T cells from PBMCs. The genes are TRBV4-2 and TRBJ2-3; the D gene is possibly TRBD2 (6 bases). This TCR was recovered from a human donor with Susac syndrome. CDR3 residues: CASRGLAGSPDTQYF. CDR3 nucleotides: TGTGCCAGCCGGGGGTTGGCGGGATCACCGGATACGCAGTATTTT.